These 28 T cell receptor beta chains originate from one sample sequenced in a study of PD-1 blockade in classical Hodgkin lymphoma. The time point here: cycle 4 day 1 (C4D1), after less than 7 weeks of nivolumab. All trial patients relapsed after autologous stem cell transplantation. Libraries were prepared by immunoSEQ multiplex PCR; TCRdb keeps only in-frame clonotypes and omits some of them. The sample holds about 23,000 clones, approximately 88% seen once. Sequences were derived from peripheral blood mononuclear cells (PBMCs), sampled before the fourth cycle of nivolumab. The origin of the receptors is a human donor with classical Hodgkin lymphoma.

The V call is TRBV11-1, the J call TRBJ1-1, with D unresolved. CDR3 size: 15 residues. Per the germline V gene, CDR1 is SGHAT and CDR2 is FQDESV (reference sequence). V shed 5 bases and J shed 0 bases, with 13 bases lying between them. CDR3 protein: CASSPLGSMNTEAFF. The DNA of the CDR3 is TGTGCCAGCAGCCCCTTGGGGAGTATGAACACTGAAGCTTTCTTT.

The chain links TRBV12-5 to TRBJ1-2, with D perhaps TRBD1 (6 bases). This CDR3 spans 14 amino acids. Germline lookup yields CDR1 LGHNT and CDR2 FRNRAP. Between the trimmed V and J ends, which lost 4 bases and 0 bases, there was a span of 9 bases. CDR3 in DNA: TGTGCTAGTGGTTCAGGGGACTCTAACTATGGCTACACCTTC. Translation: CASGSGDSNYGYTF.

The CDR3 reads CASSPATGGYGYTF. The CDR3 bases are TGTGCCAGTAGCCCGGCGACAGGGGGATATGGCTACACCTTC. The chain joins TRBV19 to TRBJ1-2, with 9 bases fitting TRBD1. The CDR3 consists of 14 residues. Germline values: CDR1 LNHDA, CDR2 SQIVND (reference sequence). Trimming at V came to 6 bases and at J to 5 bases, leaving 7 bases not matched to a gene.

This chain uses TRBV18 with TRBJ2-5; TRBD1 might be the D (6 bases). The CDR3 is 15 amino acids. Germline V lookup: CDR1 KGHSH, CDR2 LQKENI. Deletions cut 3 bases from V and 5 bases from J, with 16 bases between. CDR3 DNA: TGTGCCAGCTCACCGCGGACAGCAATTGTGGAGACCCAGTACTTC. This sequence encodes CASSPRTAIVETQYF.

The rearrangement links TRBV10-2 to TRBJ2-3; 9 bases agree with TRBD1. The CDR3 is 16 amino acids. Germline V gives CDR1 WSHSY, CDR2 SAAADI. Trimming took 6 bases from V and 2 from J; bases not matched to a gene: 9. CDR3 in DNA: TGCGCCAGCAGATACAGGGGGCTGGGGGTCACAGATACGCAGTATTTT. This sequence encodes CASRYRGLGVTDTQYF.

This sequence joins TRBV7-9 and TRBJ2-5, with 7 bases fitting TRBD1. V trimming: 4 bases; J trimming: 2 bases; junction bases outside the gene matches: 4. The CDR3 runs 14 residues. Germline V CDR1 and CDR2: SEHNR, FQNEAQ (reference sequence). DNA for the CDR3: TGTGCCAGCAGCTGGGGACAGACACAAGAGACCCAGTACTTC. Its protein is CASSWGQTQETQYF.

This chain links TRBV19 with TRBJ1-2; D is possibly TRBD1 (5 bases). CDR3 size: 15 residues. V gave up 1 base and J gave up 2 bases, with 11 bases separating them. Germline CDR1 and CDR2: LNHDA and SQIVND (reference sequence). The CDR3 sequence is CASSIAYGGNYGYTF. The CDR3 DNA reads as TGTGCCAGTAGTATAGCATATGGGGGAAACTATGGCTACACCTTC.

The V call is TRBV7-6, the J call TRBJ2-3, with TRBD2 identical over 13 bases. The trim removed 5 bases at V and 6 bases at J, leaving 5 bases unmatched. The CDR3 sequence is 15 residues long. Germline CDR1 is SGHVS and CDR2 is FNYEAQ. The CDR3 sequence is CASSPRTSGSDTQYF. The CDR3 DNA follows: TGTGCCAGCAGCCCCCGGACTAGCGGGAGTGATACGCAGTATTTT.

This clone is medium-sized within its sample. This chain connects TRBV5-4 to TRBJ2-7, with 10 positions matching TRBD1. V was clipped by 7 bases and J by 1 base; unmatched bases: 8. From germline, CDR1 is SGHNT and CDR2 YYREEE (reference sequence). This CDR3 spans 15 amino acids. The CDR3 nucleotides are TGTGCCAGCCACCCCGGGACAGGGGAGTCCTACGAGCAGTACTTC. It is translated as CASHPGTGESYEQYF.

The rearrangement joins TRBV5-6 to TRBJ2-2; D remains unclear. The CDR3 spans 13 residues. The germline V and J ends were trimmed by 0 bases and 4 bases, with 4 bases remaining between them. CDR1 is SGHDT and CDR2 is YYEEEE in the germline V gene. CDR3 sequence reads: CASSLVSTGELFF. Here the CDR3 DNA reads TGTGCCAGCAGCTTGGTGAGCACCGGGGAGCTGTTTTTT.

The chain combines TRBV18 with TRBJ2-1; D ambiguous. Trimming pared 0 bases from V and 4 bases from J, leaving 10 bases between. CDR1 and CDR2 from the germline V gene are KGHSH and LQKENI. CDR3 size: 15 residues. The CDR3 spells CASSPPDGTYNEQFF. In DNA, the CDR3 is TGTGCCAGCTCACCACCGGACGGTACATACAATGAGCAGTTCTTC.

The chain has TRBV6-6 and TRBJ1-1, with 7 bases fitting TRBD1. CDR1 MNHNY and CDR2 SVGAGI come from the germline V gene (reference sequence). The CDR3 sequence is 15 residues long. V lost 3 bases, J lost 0 bases, and 4 bases stayed unmatched. DNA for the CDR3: TGTGCCAGCAGTTATAGGGGGCCGATGAACACTGAAGCTTTCTTT. Protein: CASSYRGPMNTEAFF.

The chain links TRBV25-1 to TRBJ1-2; 9 bases map to TRBD1. This CDR3 has 16 amino acids. Looked up from germline, CDR1 is MGHDK and CDR2 is SYGVNS. Trimming at V came to 3 bases and at J to 8 bases, leaving 13 bases not matched to a gene. The CDR3 nucleotides read TGTGCCAGCAGTGAGCCAGGGGACAGGGACCTTTGGGGCTACACCTTC. This gives the protein CASSEPGDRDLWGYTF.

J is TRBJ2-1 and V is TRBV7-9, with unresolved D. Between the trimmed V and J ends, which lost 3 bases and 5 bases, there was a span of 23 bases. This CDR3 region has 18 residues. Germline V gene sequence: CDR1 SEHNR, CDR2 FQNEAQ (reference sequence). The CDR3 loop reads CASSFSPRLPKKDNEQFF. The CDR3 coding sequence is TGTGCCAGCAGCTTTTCGCCAAGGCTACCCAAGAAAGACAATGAGCAGTTCTTC.

CDR3 protein: CASSYGRGIVSPLHF. The DNA for the CDR3 is TGTGCCAGCAGTTACGGGCGTGGGATTGTTTCACCCCTCCACTTT. This chain joins TRBV6-5 and TRBJ1-6; D gene uncertain. The ends were cut back, 2 bases at V and 9 bases at J, with 14 bases in the middle. Germline V gene lookup returns CDR1 MNHEY and CDR2 SVGAGI. This CDR3 has 15 residues.

The rearrangement joins TRBV5-1 to TRBJ1-2, with 8 bases identical to TRBD1. The CDR3 totals 16 residues. V lost 0 bases, J lost 0 bases, and 4 bases stayed unmatched. The germline V gene has CDR1 SGHRS and CDR2 YFSETQ. This CDR3 is CASSLGTGFPNYGYTF. Here the CDR3 DNA reads TGCGCCAGCAGCTTGGGGACAGGGTTCCCTAACTATGGCTACACCTTC.

This chain joins TRBV5-4 and TRBJ2-7, with a weak D call TRBD1 (6 bases). This CDR3 has 13 amino acids. Trimming removed 6 bases from V and 2 bases from J, with 12 bases in between. The germline gives CDR1 SGHNT, CDR2 YYREEE (reference sequence). The DNA for the CDR3 is TGTGCCAGCACCCGTAAGGGGGCCTACGAGCAGTACTTC. It specifies CASTRKGAYEQYF.

This clone was recorded once. The V call is TRBV7-2, the J call TRBJ2-3; D is unclear. Germline V gene data show CDR1 as SGHTA and CDR2 as FQGNSA. V lost 8 bases to trimming and J lost 2 bases, with 11 bases between them. CDR3 length equals 13 residues. The CDR3 is CASGDWPTDTQYF. CDR3 bases: TGTGCCAGCGGCGACTGGCCCACAGATACGCAGTATTTT.

The V and J genes are TRBV5-1 and TRBJ1-2; D perhaps matches TRBD1 (6 bases). Trimming shortened V by 0 bases and J by 6 bases, and 15 bases separated the two germline ends. Per germline, CDR1 SGHRS and CDR2 YFSETQ. There are 15 residues in the CDR3. The CDR3 DNA reads as TGCGCCAGCAGCTTGGGATACAGGGTGTTTGATGGCTACACCTTC. This gives the protein CASSLGYRVFDGYTF.

This clone was counted only a few times. The chain links TRBV5-1 to TRBJ2-7; 7 bases agree with TRBD2. CDR1 is SGHRS and CDR2 is YFSETQ in the germline V gene. CDR3 length equals 16 residues. Trimming at V came to 4 bases and at J to 4 bases, leaving 14 bases not matched to a gene. The CDR3 coding sequence is TGCGCCAGCAGCAGTGCGGGACTATTGATTCCATACGAGCAGTACTTC. This codes for CASSSAGLLIPYEQYF.

The rearrangement joins TRBV18 to TRBJ2-1; no firm D call. The CDR3 consists of 14 residues. V lost 5 bases to trimming and J lost 8 bases, with 16 bases between them. The V gene's germline CDR1 is KGHSH and CDR2 LQKENI. The CDR3 region has the DNA TGTGCCAGCTCATCAAACCCCACAAATCATGAGCAGTTCTTC. It is translated as CASSSNPTNHEQFF.

The chain recombines TRBV19 with TRBJ2-5, with TRBD1 identical over 8 bases. Germline assignment: CDR1 LNHDA and CDR2 SQIVND (reference sequence). Germline trimming cut 1 base from V and 4 bases from J; bases unmatched to any gene: 5. CDR3 length: 15 amino acids. CDR3 region: CASSIGGQGRETQYF. Here the CDR3 DNA reads TGTGCCAGTAGTATAGGTGGACAGGGTAGAGAGACCCAGTACTTC.

The chain has TRBV6-1 and TRBJ1-2; 8 bases match TRBD1. Germline values: CDR1 MNHNS, CDR2 SASEGT. This CDR3 comprises 14 residues. With 6 bases clipped from V and 5 bases from J, the junction kept 8 bases outside the gene matches. The chain's CDR3 is CASRPTGGGYGYTF. The CDR3 DNA reads as TGTGCCAGCAGACCTACAGGGGGAGGGTATGGCTACACCTTC.

This clone has only a few counts. V and J are TRBV10-3 and TRBJ1-1, with 7 bases aligning to TRBD1. J gave up 7 bases and V 0 bases, and 8 bases lay outside the gene matches. Germline V CDR1 and CDR2: ENHRY, SYGVKD. The length of the CDR3 is 15 residues. CDR3 amino acids: CAISESPHRGGEAFF. In DNA form, the CDR3 reads TGTGCCATCAGTGAGTCCCCTCACAGGGGCGGTGAAGCTTTCTTT.

This chain joins TRBV5-1 and TRBJ1-1; the D gene is possibly TRBD1 (5 bases). V lost 0 bases, J lost 4 bases, and 10 bases lay in between. Germline CDR1 and CDR2: SGHRS and YFSETQ. CDR3 length: 14 amino acids. CDR3 in amino acids: CASSLALRGTEAFF. CDR3 DNA sequence: TGCGCCAGCAGCTTGGCCCTTAGGGGCACTGAAGCTTTCTTT. The full variable domain, in which reference TRBV5-1 and TRBJ1-1 provide the parts outside the CDR3, is KAGVTQTPRYLIKTRGQQVTLSCSPISGHRSVSWYQQTPGQGLQFLFEYFSETQRNKGNFPGRFSGRQFSNSRSEMNVSTLELGDSALYLCASSLALRGTEAFFGQGTRLTVV.

The chain employs TRBV30 and TRBJ1-4; unclear D gene. The CDR3 spans 15 residues. Germline CDR1 is GTSNPN and CDR2 is SVGIG (reference sequence). V gave up 0 bases and J gave up 0 bases, with 8 bases separating them. The CDR3 loop reads CAWSVRRSTNEKLFF. The CDR3 DNA reads TGTGCCTGGAGTGTACGGCGTTCAACTAATGAAAAACTGTTTTTT.

This rearrangement joins TRBV2 to TRBJ1-1; D not certain. Between the trimmed V and J ends, which lost 6 bases and 4 bases, there was a span of 3 bases. The germline V gene has CDR1 SNHLY and CDR2 FYNNEI. CDR3 size: 10 residues. As DNA, the CDR3 is TGTGCCAGCAGGATCACTGAAGCTTTCTTT. This gives the protein CASRITEAFF.

The CDR3 spells CASSMRGLGAGDTQYF. The CDR3 DNA follows: TGTGCCAGTAGTATGAGGGGACTCGGAGCCGGAGATACGCAGTATTTT. The genes are TRBV19 and TRBJ2-3, with D possibly being TRBD2 (6 bases). Trimming pared 3 bases from V and 5 bases from J, leaving 18 bases between. The germline V gene encodes CDR1 LNHDA and CDR2 SQIVND (reference sequence). The CDR3 extends over 16 amino acids.